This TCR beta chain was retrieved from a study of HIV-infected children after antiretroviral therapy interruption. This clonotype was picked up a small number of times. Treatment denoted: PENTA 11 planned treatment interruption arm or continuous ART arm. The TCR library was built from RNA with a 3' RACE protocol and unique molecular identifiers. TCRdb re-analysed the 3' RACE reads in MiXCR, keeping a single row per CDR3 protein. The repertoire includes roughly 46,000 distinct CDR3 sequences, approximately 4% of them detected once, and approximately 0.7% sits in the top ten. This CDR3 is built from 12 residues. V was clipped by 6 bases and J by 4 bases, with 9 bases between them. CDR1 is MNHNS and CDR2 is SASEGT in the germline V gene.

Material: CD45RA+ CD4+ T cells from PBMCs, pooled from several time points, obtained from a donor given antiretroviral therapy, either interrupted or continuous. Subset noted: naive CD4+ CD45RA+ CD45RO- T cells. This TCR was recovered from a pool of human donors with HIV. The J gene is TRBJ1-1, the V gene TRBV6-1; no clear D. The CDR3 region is CASRVVSTEAFF. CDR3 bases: TGTGCCAGCAGGGTGGTTAGCACTGAAGCTTTCTTT.